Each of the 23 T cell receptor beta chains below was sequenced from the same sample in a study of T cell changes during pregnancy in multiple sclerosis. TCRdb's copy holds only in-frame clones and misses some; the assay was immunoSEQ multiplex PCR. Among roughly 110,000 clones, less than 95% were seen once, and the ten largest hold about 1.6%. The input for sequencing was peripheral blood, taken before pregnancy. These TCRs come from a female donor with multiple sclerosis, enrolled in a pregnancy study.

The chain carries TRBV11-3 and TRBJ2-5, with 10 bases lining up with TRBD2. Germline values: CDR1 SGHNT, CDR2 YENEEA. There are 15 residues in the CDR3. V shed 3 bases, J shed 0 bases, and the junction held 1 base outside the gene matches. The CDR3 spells CASSLTSGYQETQYF. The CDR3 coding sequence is TGTGCCAGCAGCTTGACTAGCGGGTACCAAGAGACCCAGTACTTC.

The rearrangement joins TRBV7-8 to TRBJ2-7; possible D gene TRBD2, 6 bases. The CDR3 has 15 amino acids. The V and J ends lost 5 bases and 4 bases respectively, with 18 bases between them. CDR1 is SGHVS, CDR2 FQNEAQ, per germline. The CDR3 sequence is CASSPKTGLSYEQYF. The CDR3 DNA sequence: TGTGCCAGCAGCCCCAAGACGGGACTCTCATACGAGCAGTACTTC.

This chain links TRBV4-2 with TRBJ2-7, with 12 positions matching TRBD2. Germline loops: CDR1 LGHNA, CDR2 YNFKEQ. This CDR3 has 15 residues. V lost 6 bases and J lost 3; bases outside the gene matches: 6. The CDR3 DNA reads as TGTGCCAGCAGTCCCGGGACTAGCGGGTACTACGAGCAGTACTTC. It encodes CASSPGTSGYYEQYF.

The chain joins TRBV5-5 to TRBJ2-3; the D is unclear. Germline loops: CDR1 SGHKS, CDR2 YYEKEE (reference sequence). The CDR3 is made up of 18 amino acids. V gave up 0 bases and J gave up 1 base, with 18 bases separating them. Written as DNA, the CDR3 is TGTGCCAGCAGCTTGGAGTGGCCCAGCCTAGGCGGCACAGATACGCAGTATTTT. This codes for CASSLEWPSLGGTDTQYF.

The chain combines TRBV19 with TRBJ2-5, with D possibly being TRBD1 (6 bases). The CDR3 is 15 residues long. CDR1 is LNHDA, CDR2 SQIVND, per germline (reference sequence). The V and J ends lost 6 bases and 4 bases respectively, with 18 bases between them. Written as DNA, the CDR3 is TGTGCCAGTAGCCCTCGAGGAAGGGGGTCAGAGACCCAGTACTTC. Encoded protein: CASSPRGRGSETQYF.

The CDR3 here is CATSRRGAGISNQPQHF. The CDR3 DNA is TGTGCCACCAGCAGAAGGGGAGCGGGAATAAGCAATCAGCCCCAGCATTTT. The chain has TRBV15 and TRBJ1-5; D is perhaps TRBD1 (5 bases). Trimming cost V 2 bases and J 1 base, with 15 bases left between them. CDR3 length: 17 amino acids. Germline V CDR1 and CDR2: LNHNV, YYDKDF (reference sequence).

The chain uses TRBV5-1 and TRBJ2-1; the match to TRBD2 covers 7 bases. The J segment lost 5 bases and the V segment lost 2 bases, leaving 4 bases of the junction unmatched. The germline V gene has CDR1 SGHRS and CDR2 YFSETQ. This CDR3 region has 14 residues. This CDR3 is CASSFLAEHNEQFF. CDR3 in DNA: TGCGCCAGCAGCTTCCTAGCGGAGCACAATGAGCAGTTCTTC.

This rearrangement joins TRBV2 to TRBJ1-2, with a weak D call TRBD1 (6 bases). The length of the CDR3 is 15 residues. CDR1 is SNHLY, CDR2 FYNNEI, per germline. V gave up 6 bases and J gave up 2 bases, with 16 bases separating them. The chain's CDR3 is CASSLQRGANYGYTF. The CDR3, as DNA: TGTGCCAGCAGCCTACAGCGGGGGGCAAACTATGGCTACACCTTC.

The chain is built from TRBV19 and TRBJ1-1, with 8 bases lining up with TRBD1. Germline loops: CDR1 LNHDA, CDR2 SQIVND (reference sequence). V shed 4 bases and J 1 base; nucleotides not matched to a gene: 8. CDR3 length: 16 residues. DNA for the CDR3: TGTGCCAGTAGTACAAAGCGACAGGGGACGAACACTGAAGCTTTCTTT. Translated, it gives CASSTKRQGTNTEAFF.

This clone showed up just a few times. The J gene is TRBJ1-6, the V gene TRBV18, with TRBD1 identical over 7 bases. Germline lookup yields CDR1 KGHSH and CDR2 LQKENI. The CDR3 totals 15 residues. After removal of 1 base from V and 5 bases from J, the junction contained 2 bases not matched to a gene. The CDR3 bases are TGTGCCAGCTCACCACAGGGGGCCGATAATTCACCCCTCCACTTT. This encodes CASSPQGADNSPLHF.

This CDR3 is CASVQGILAGYTF. The DNA of the CDR3 is TGTGCTAGCGTACAGGGGATCTTAGCGGGCTACACCTTC. This chain connects TRBV12-5 to TRBJ1-2; 7 nucleotides match TRBD1. The CDR3 is 13 amino acids. CDR1 and CDR2 (germline): LGHNT, FRNRAP. With V trimmed by 9 bases and J by 8 bases, 12 bases remained unmatched.

The CDR3 DNA follows: TGTGCCACCAGCAGAGAGTTACAGGGGGCTACGGAGACCCAGTACTTC. Translated: CATSRELQGATETQYF. V is TRBV15 and J is TRBJ2-5; 9 nucleotides agree with TRBD1. Germline values: CDR1 LNHNV, CDR2 YYDKDF (reference sequence). This CDR3 region has 16 residues. The J segment lost 5 bases and the V segment lost 0 bases, leaving 7 bases of the junction unmatched.

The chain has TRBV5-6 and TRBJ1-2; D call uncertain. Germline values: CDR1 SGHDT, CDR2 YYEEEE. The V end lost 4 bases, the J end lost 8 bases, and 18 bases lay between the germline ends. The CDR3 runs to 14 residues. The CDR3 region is CASSRRGGFSGYTF. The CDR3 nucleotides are TGTGCCAGCAGCCGTCGCGGCGGGTTTAGCGGCTACACCTTC.

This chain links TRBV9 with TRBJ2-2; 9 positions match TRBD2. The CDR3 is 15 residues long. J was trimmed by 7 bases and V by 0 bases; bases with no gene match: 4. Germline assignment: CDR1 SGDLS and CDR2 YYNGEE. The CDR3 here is CASSVEGSGGGELFF. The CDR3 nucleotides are TGTGCCAGCAGCGTAGAGGGTAGCGGGGGCGGGGAGCTGTTTTTT. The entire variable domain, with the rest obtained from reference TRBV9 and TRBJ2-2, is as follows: DSGVTQTPKHLITATGQRVTLRCSPRSGDLSVYWYQQSLDQGLQFLIQYYNGEERAKGNILERFSAQQFPDLHSELNLSSLELGDSALYFCASSVEGSGGGELFFGEGSRLTVL.

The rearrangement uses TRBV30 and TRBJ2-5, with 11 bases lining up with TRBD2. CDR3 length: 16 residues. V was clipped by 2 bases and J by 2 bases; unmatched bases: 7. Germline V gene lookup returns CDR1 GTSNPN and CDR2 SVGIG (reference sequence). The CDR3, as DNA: TGTGCCTGGAGTCCTGGGACTAGCGGAAGACAAGAGACCCAGTACTTC. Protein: CAWSPGTSGRQETQYF.

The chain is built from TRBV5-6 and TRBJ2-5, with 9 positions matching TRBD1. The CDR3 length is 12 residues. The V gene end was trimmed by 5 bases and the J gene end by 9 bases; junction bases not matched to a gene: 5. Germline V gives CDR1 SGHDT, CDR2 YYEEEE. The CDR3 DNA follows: TGTGCCAGCAGAGCGACAGGGGGGCCCCAGTACTTC. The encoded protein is CASRATGGPQYF.

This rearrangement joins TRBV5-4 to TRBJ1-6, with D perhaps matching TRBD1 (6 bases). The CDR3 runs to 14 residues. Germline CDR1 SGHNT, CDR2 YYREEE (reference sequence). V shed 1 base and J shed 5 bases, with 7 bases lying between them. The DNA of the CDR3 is TGTGCCAGCAGCTTGACAGGGAATAATTCACCCCTCCACTTT. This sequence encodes CASSLTGNNSPLHF. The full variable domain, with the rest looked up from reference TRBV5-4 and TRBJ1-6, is ETGVTQSPTHLIKTRGQQVTLRCSSQSGHNTVSWYQQALGQGPQFIFQYYREEENGRGNFPPRFSGLQFPNYSSELNVNALELDDSALYLCASSLTGNNSPLHFGNGTRLTVT.

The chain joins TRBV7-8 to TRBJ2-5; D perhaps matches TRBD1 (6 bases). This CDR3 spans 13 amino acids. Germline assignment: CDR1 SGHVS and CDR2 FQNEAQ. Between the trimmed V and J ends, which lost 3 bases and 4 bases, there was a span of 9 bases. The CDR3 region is CASSFTGSETQYF. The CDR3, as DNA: TGTGCCAGCAGCTTTACAGGGTCAGAGACCCAGTACTTC.

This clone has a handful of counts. The CDR3 DNA reads TGTGCCAGCAGCCCAAGCGGGAAGTCCTACAATGAGCAGTTCTTC. Its translation: CASSPSGKSYNEQFF. The chain employs TRBV9 and TRBJ2-1; 7 nucleotides agree with TRBD2. The germline CDR1 and CDR2 sequences are SGDLS and YYNGEE. Losses at the gene ends were 4 bases for V and 1 base for J; bases not matched to a gene: 5. The CDR3 is 15 amino acids. Full variable domain (missing parts from reference TRBV9 and TRBJ2-1): DSGVTQTPKHLITATGQRVTLRCSPRSGDLSVYWYQQSLDQGLQFLIQYYNGEERAKGNILERFSAQQFPDLHSELNLSSLELGDSALYFCASSPSGKSYNEQFFGPGTRLTVL.

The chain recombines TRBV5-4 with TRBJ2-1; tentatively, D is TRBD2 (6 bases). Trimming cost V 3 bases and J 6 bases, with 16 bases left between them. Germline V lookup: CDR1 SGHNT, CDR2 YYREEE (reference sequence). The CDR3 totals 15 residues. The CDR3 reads CASSSAGTRGNEQFF. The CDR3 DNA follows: TGTGCCAGCAGCTCGGCCGGGACTCGAGGCAATGAGCAGTTCTTC.

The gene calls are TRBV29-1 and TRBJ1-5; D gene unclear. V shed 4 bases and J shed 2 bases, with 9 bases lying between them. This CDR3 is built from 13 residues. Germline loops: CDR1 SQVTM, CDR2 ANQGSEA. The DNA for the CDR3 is TGCAGCGTTGCCAAAGAGGGCAATCAGCCCCAGCATTTT. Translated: CSVAKEGNQPQHF. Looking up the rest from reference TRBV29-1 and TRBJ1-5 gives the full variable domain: SAVISQKPSRDICQRGTSLTIQCQVDSQVTMMFWYRQQPGQSLTLIATANQGSEATYESGFVIDKFPISRPNLTFSTLTVSNMSPEDSSIYLCSVAKEGNQPQHFGDGTRLSIL.

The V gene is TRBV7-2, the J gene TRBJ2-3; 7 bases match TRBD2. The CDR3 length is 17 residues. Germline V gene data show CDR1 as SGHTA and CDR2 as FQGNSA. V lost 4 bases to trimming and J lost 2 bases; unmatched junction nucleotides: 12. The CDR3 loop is CASSYSPPGLNTDTQYF. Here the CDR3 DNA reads TGTGCCAGCAGCTACTCCCCTCCGGGACTAAACACAGATACGCAGTATTTT.

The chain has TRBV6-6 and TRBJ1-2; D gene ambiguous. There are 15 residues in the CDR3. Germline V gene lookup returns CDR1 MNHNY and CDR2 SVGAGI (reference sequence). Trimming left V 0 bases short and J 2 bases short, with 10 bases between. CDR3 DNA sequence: TGTGCCAGCAGTTACTCGAGGGTTATAAACTATGGCTACACCTTC. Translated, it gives CASSYSRVINYGYTF.